Given below is one T cell receptor (beta chain) in context. This CDR3 spans 14 amino acids. V shed 5 bases and J shed 0 bases, with 10 bases lying between them. Germline-derived CDR1 and CDR2 are SEHNR and FQNEAQ (reference sequence). The sample is drawn from a study of blood T cell repertoires in COVID-19. Study summary: T cells, B-cell-depleted T cells, or PBMCs supplied cDNA or gDNA.

In the original workflow: Amplification of reference gene primers provided the estimated nucleated cell counts. Only in-frame clones appear in the TCRdb table, and some are missing; sequencing was by immunoSEQ multiplex PCR. V, J and clone size were drawn from that table, and D and trimming were deduced from the DNA. This sample has tens of thousands of clones; 70% to 90% occur once, and the top ten carry about 3.2%. This clonotype originated in a man in his forties or fifties with active COVID-19. The material sequenced was peripheral blood. V gene TRBV7-9 combines with J gene TRBJ1-1, with TRBD1 as a possible D gene (5 bases). The CDR3 coding sequence is TGTGCCAGCAGCCCGGGACTGATGAACACTGAAGCTTTCTTT. This gives the protein CASSPGLMNTEAFF.